Given below is one T cell receptor (beta chain) in context. Its antigen is not identified. The V end lost 0 bases, the J end lost 4 bases, and 12 bases lay between the germline ends. This CDR3 is built from 15 residues. Germline-derived CDR1 and CDR2 are SEHNR and FQNEAQ (reference sequence). These data belong to a study of vaccination effects on CD4 cells after COVID-19. Using immunoSEQ multiplex PCR, the repertoire was profiled, and TCRdb retains in-frame clones only, with some absent. The profile shows under 50,000 clones, 82% of them singletons. Using viral peptide pools, the ViraFEST assay grew out antigen-specific CD4+ T cells prior to sequencing. Isolation of CD4+ T cells took place after less than twelve days of culture. Two doses of either BNT162b2 or mRNA-1273 were given to each participant.

The material sequenced was CD4+ T cells from PBMCs cultured with HCoV-NL63 spike peptides, taken after COVID-19 vaccination. The chain joins TRBV7-9 to TRBJ1-2; D is unclear. This sequence was found in a human donor who received a COVID-19 vaccine. Some clones in this sample may be carry-over from other donors' samples. CDR3 amino acids: CASSLAAAGVYGYTF. CDR3 sequence (DNA): TGTGCCAGCAGCTTAGCGGCCGCAGGAGTCTATGGCTACACCTTC. The full variable domain, its missing parts supplied by reference TRBV7-9 and TRBJ1-2, is DTGVSQNPRHKITKRGQNVTFRCDPISEHNRLYWYRQTLGQGPEFLTYFQNEAQLEKSRLLSDRFSAERPKGSFSTLEIQRTEQGDSAMYLCASSLAAAGVYGYTFGSGTRLTVV.